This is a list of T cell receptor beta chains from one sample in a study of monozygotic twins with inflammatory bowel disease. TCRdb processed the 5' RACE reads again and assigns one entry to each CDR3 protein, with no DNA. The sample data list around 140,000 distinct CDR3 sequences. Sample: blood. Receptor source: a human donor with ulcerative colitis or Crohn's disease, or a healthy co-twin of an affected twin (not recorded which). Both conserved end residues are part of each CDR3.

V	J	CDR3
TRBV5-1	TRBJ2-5	CASCPAGDPRETQYF
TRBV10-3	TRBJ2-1	CAISESGTGREDNEQFF
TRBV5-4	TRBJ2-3	CASSLKVEGTQYF
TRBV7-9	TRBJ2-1	CASSLGLGYNEQFF
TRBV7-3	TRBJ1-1	CASSSTDLNTEAFF
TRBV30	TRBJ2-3	CAWGGQGITDTQYF
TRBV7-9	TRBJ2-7	CASSLGPGYEQYF
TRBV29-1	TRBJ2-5	CSVEGRGRPQETQYF
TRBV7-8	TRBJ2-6	CASRKSQGAGANVLTF
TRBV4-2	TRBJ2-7	CASSLGQGTGEQYF
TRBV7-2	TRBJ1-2	CASSWNDRLNYGYTF
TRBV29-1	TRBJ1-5	CSVASYSNQPQHF
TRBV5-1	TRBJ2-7	CASSLNGGGDEQYF
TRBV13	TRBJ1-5	CASSWGQNQPQHF
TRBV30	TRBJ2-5	CAWSKQNLGETQYF
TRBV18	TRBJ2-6	CASSPTGANVLTF
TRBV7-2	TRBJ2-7	CASSLGGTGGYEQYF
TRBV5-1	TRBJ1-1	CASSRMGVGTTEAFF
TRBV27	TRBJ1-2	CASTSGYGYTF
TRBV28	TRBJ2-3	CASSYHRGPYTDTQYF
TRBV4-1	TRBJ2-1	CASSQERGRGAYRNEQFF
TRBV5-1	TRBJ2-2	CASSRGENTGELFF
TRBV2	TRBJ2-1	CASSVRWEQFF
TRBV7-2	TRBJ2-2	CASSLGQTTGELFF